This T cell receptor (beta chain) was captured by sequencing in a study of blood T cells in healthy people across ages. For the second PCR, which ran for roughly 6 to 12 cycles, a sample-barcoded 5' primer and a J-beta primer mix were used. A 12-random-nucleotide template-switch adaptor tagged each cDNA molecule. Using its own MiXCR run on the 5' RACE reads, TCRdb lists one record per CDR3 protein. This table has 650,000 to 900,000 distinct CDR3 sequences, 55% to 65% appearing once. The CDR3 has 14 residues. The J segment lost 3 bases and the V segment lost 2 bases, leaving 2 bases of the junction unmatched. Germline V gene sequence: CDR1 SGHRS, CDR2 YFSETQ.

Sequenced material: blood. This receptor was obtained from a man aged 25-45 years in good health. The rearrangement uses TRBV5-1 and TRBJ2-7, with 10 positions matching TRBD2. The CDR3 loop is CASSFSGGVYEQYF. CDR3 coding DNA: TGCGCCAGCAGCTTCAGCGGGGGGGTCTACGAGCAGTACTTC.